This TCR beta chain is drawn from a study of blood T cell repertoires in COVID-19. Whole-study context: From the United States, Italy and Spain came samples of acute and convalescent COVID-19.

CDR3 length: 16 amino acids. CDR1 is LGHDT, CDR2 YNNKEL, per germline (reference sequence). Trimming removed 5 bases from V and 4 bases from J; junction bases left unmatched: 10. Assay: immunoSEQ multiplex PCR; the TCRdb copy retains only in-frame clones and omits some. The sample yields about 130,000 clones, around 83% seen once. V usage is TRBV3-1 (or the pseudogene TRBV3-2) and J usage is TRBJ1-4, with 7 bases aligning to TRBD1. Specimen: PBMCs or T cells enriched from blood (not recorded which). The sequence was obtained from a young man who had recovered from COVID-19. For the CDR3, the DNA is TGTGCCAGCAGCGTACAAGGTACAGGGGTTAATGAAAAACTGTTTTTT. Its translation: CASSVQGTGVNEKLFF.